A selection of T cell receptor beta chains follows, all from one sample in a study of shared clonotypes between healthy human individuals. Repertoires were generated with immunoSEQ multiplex PCR, while TCRdb's copy carries only in-frame clones and drops some. The data contain over 850,000 clones, approximately 78% of them singletons. The material sequenced was memory CD4+ T cells from PBMCs. All receptors come from a man aged 18 to 35 in good health. Some clones in this sample may be carry-over from other donors' samples. The CDR3 runs from the conserved cysteine through the conserved F or W. D genes are given only for firm matches. For some rows the clone size is stated as once, few or many, or as a class when expanded; others skip it.

size	V	J	D	length	DNA	CDR3
.	TRBV7-2	TRBJ2-3	.	16	TGTGCCAGCAGCCTAAGCGGTACCGGGAGCCCAGATACGCAGTATTTT	CASSLSGTGSPDTQYF
.	TRBV14	TRBJ2-7	.	12	TGTGCCAGCAGCCACTACAGGGCCGAGCAGTACTTC	CASSHYRAEQYF
once	TRBV14	TRBJ1-2	.	14	TGTGCCAGCAGCTCCCGAGACAGGACCTATGGCTACACCTTC	CASSSRDRTYGYTF
.	TRBV6-1	TRBJ1-2	TRBD1	13	TGTGCCAGCAGGGACAGGGGGCGAAGTGGCTACACCTTC	CASRDRGRSGYTF
.	TRBV7-2	TRBJ2-2	.	16	TGTGCCAGCAGCTTAGGACAGCTCGCGAACACCGGGGAGCTGTTTTTT	CASSLGQLANTGELFF
.	TRBV19	TRBJ1-1	.	12	TGTGCCAGTACCACAGGGATAACTGAAGCTTTCTTT	CASTTGITEAFF
.	TRBV30	TRBJ1-2	.	13	TGTGCCTGGACAGAACAGTCCTTCTATGGCTACACCTTC	CAWTEQSFYGYTF
.	TRBV2	TRBJ2-3	TRBD1	15	TGTGCCATCGTGACAGGGGGATCTAGCACAGATACGCAGTATTTT	CAIVTGGSSTDTQYF
.	TRBV5-6	TRBJ2-3	.	17	TGTGCCAGCAGCCCACAACTTTCAAGCTCGACGGGAGATACGCAGTATTTT	CASSPQLSSSTGDTQYF
.	TRBV5-1	TRBJ2-5	TRBD2	17	TGCGCCAGCAGCTTGGGTTGGCTAGCGGGAGCACAAGAGACCCAGTACTTC	CASSLGWLAGAQETQYF
.	TRBV11-3	TRBJ2-2	.	12	TGTGCCAGCAGTCCCCCAGCCGGGGAGCTGTTTTTT	CASSPPAGELFF
.	TRBV6-1	TRBJ2-2	.	17	TGTGCCAGCAGGGAACTCACGGGAGTCGGGAACACCGGGGAGCTGTTTTTT	CASRELTGVGNTGELFF
.	TRBV20-1	TRBJ2-7	.	11	TGCAGTGCTAGTCTCTCTCGGGAGCAGTACTTC	CSASLSREQYF
.	TRBV28	TRBJ2-5	.	12	TGTGCCAGCAGGGGGAGCGCAAAGACCCAGTACTTC	CASRGSAKTQYF
once	TRBV5-1	TRBJ2-1	.	17	TGCGCCAGCAGCTTGTTGCTTGTAGGACAAGGTGGAAATGAGCAGTTCTTC	CASSLLLVGQGGNEQFF
.	TRBV2	TRBJ2-5	TRBD1	13	TGTGCCAGCAGCAACAGGGGGCGAGAGACCCAGTACTTC	CASSNRGRETQYF
.	TRBV7-2	TRBJ1-2	TRBD1	15	TGTGCCAGCAGCCGAGGGACAGGGGGCCCCTATGGCTACACCTTC	CASSRGTGGPYGYTF
.	TRBV2	TRBJ1-2	.	13	TGTGCCAGCAGTGAAGTAGTCAACTATGGCTACACCTTC	CASSEVVNYGYTF
.	TRBV28	TRBJ1-2	.	13	TGTGCCAGCAGTTTCACAGTGAACTATGGCTACACCTTC	CASSFTVNYGYTF
once	TRBV5-1	TRBJ2-5	.	16	TGCGCCAGCAGCTTGACCTCACGGCGCCCCGGGGAGACCCAGTACTTC	CASSLTSRRPGETQYF
once	TRBV10-3	TRBJ2-2	TRBD2	16	TGTGCCATCAGGAAGCTAGCGGGGCCCCTCGACGGGGAGCTGTTTTTT	CAIRKLAGPLDGELFF
.	TRBV5-8	TRBJ2-3	.	14	TGTGCCAGCAGCTTGGGGCGGGGCACAGATACGCAGTATTTT	CASSLGRGTDTQYF
.	TRBV11-3	TRBJ2-1	TRBD2	15	TGTGCCAGCAGCCGACTAGCGGGAGGCTCCGGTGAGCAGTTCTTC	CASSRLAGGSGEQFF
.	TRBV14	TRBJ2-5	.	17	TGTGCCAGCAGCCAAGGGGCGTGGACGCCTGGCCAAGAGACCCAGTACTTC	CASSQGAWTPGQETQYF
few	TRBV21-1	TRBJ2-1	.	15	TGTGCCAGCAGCAAAGGACTAGCGGGAGGGAATGAGCAGTTCTTC	CASSKGLAGGNEQFF
.	TRBV5-1	TRBJ1-2	TRBD1	15	TGCGCCAGCAGCAGTACGGGGACAGGGGGTGATGGCTACACCTTC	CASSSTGTGGDGYTF
.	TRBV5-3	TRBJ2-2	.	13	TGTGCCAGAAGCCTGGTGTCAGCCGGGGAGCTGTTTTTT	CARSLVSAGELFF
.	TRBV6-5	TRBJ1-2	TRBD1	15	TGTGCCAGCAGTTACTCGGTTCAGGGGGCGGGTGGCTACACCTTC	CASSYSVQGAGGYTF
many	TRBV4-1	TRBJ2-1	.	16	TGCGCCAGCAGCCAGGAAGGACACGGAGCATACAATGAGCAGTTCTTC	CASSQEGHGAYNEQFF
once	TRBV7-9	TRBJ2-5	.	13	TGTGCCAGCAGCTCCATGGGGGAAGAGACCCAGTACTTC	CASSSMGEETQYF
.	TRBV6-6	TRBJ2-2	.	14	TGTGCCAGCAGTTATACTGGGAACACCGGGGAGCTGTTTTTT	CASSYTGNTGELFF
.	TRBV27	TRBJ2-6	TRBD1	18	TGTGCCAGCAGTTTAGGGGGACAGGGGGCTATCGGGGCCAACGTCCTGACTTTC	CASSLGGQGAIGANVLTF